Presented here are 11 T cell receptor beta chains from one specimen sequenced in a study of vaccination and CD4 T cells after COVID-19. An Oncomine TCR Beta short-read assay was used to sequence the DNA from cultured CD4+ T cells. TCRdb redid the calling of the PCR reads with MiXCR, one entry per CDR3 protein. The sample includes 15,000 or so distinct CDR3 sequences, over 30% seen only once; the top ten take roughly 17%. The antigens of these receptors remain unknown. The treatment here: roughly 10-day PBMC culture with coronavirus spike peptide pools or control peptides (ViraFEST assay). Sequenced: cultured CD4+ T cells from blood. The receptors derive from a human donor with COVID-19.

CDR3 sequence reads: CSAPPLAGGPYGYTF. The CDR3 DNA reads as TGCAGTGCCCCCCCTCTGGCCGGTGGGCCATATGGCTACACCTTC. The chain joins TRBV20-1 to TRBJ1-2; D is unclear. V gave up 6 bases and J gave up 5 bases, with 22 bases separating them. There are 15 residues in the CDR3. Germline values: CDR1 DFQATT, CDR2 SNEGSKA (reference sequence).

This clonotype has only a few counts. The chain couples TRBV7-2 to TRBJ2-4; 8 bases are a match to TRBD2. V trimming: 4 bases; J trimming: 11 bases; junction bases outside the gene matches: 4. There are 12 residues in the CDR3. Germline V CDR1 and CDR2: SGHTA, FQGNSA. This CDR3 reads CASSSSGGVQYF. In DNA, the CDR3 is TGTGCCAGCAGCTCAAGCGGGGGCGTTCAGTACTTC.

Only one count was recorded for this clonotype. This chain links TRBV5-1 with TRBJ2-7; 8 bases are a match to TRBD2. Looked up from germline, CDR1 is SGHRS and CDR2 is YFSETQ. After removal of 4 bases from V and 0 bases from J, the junction contained 6 bases not matched to a gene. CDR3 length: 15 amino acids. The CDR3 loop is CASSRTGGSSYEQYF. CDR3 nucleotide sequence: TGCGCCAGCAGCCGAACGGGGGGGAGCTCCTACGAGCAGTACTTC.

V usage is TRBV2 and J usage is TRBJ2-5; no clear D gene. The germline V gene encodes CDR1 SNHLY and CDR2 FYNNEI. Trimming removed 4 bases at V and 1 base at J, with 7 bases between. CDR3 length: 13 residues. CDR3 region: CASSGITQETQYF. CDR3 nucleotide sequence: TGTGCCAGCAGTGGGATAACCCAAGAGACCCAGTACTTC.

The chain uses TRBV19 and TRBJ2-5; TRBD2 matches at 8 bases. CDR1 is LNHDA and CDR2 is SQIVND in the germline V gene (reference sequence). The ends lost 5 bases at V and 4 bases at J; junction bases unmatched: 12. CDR3 length equals 16 residues. CDR3 protein: CASSWAVGGGRETQYF. The CDR3, as DNA: TGTGCCAGTAGTTGGGCTGTGGGCGGGGGGAGAGAGACCCAGTACTTC.

This chain joins TRBV20-1 and TRBJ2-1; D unresolved. Trimming took off 2 bases at V and 0 bases at J, with 8 bases between the two ends. CDR3 length: 14 residues. Germline V gene sequence: CDR1 DFQATT, CDR2 SNEGSKA (reference sequence). The CDR3 nucleotides read TGCAGTGCTAGACTGCCGAGCTCCTACAATGAGCAGTTCTTC. Encoded protein: CSARLPSSYNEQFF.

This clonotype was recorded a few times. This chain uses TRBV7-2 with TRBJ2-3; unclear D gene. Trimming took off 3 bases at V and 8 bases at J, with 9 bases between the two ends. The CDR3 has 12 residues. The germline V gene has CDR1 SGHTA and CDR2 FQGNSA. CDR3 amino acids: CASSFYSGTQYF. As DNA, the CDR3 is TGTGCCAGCAGCTTCTATTCTGGTACGCAGTATTTT. Combining the CDR3 with reference TRBV7-2 and TRBJ2-3 gives the whole variable domain GAGVSQSPSNKVTEKGKDVELRCDPISGHTALYWYRQSLGQGLEFLIYFQGNSAPDKSGLPSDRFSAERTGGSVSTLTIQRTQQEDSAVYLCASSFYSGTQYFGPGTRLTVL.

The chain couples TRBV25-1 to TRBJ1-3; D gene unclear. The CDR3 contains 14 residues. The V end was cut by 4 bases, the J end by 4 bases, with 11 bases between. Germline assignment: CDR1 MGHDK and CDR2 SYGVNS. CDR3: CASSGSGYGNTIYF. CDR3 nucleotide sequence: TGTGCCAGCAGTGGGTCCGGGTACGGAAACACCATATATTTT.

The chain links TRBV6-1 to TRBJ1-2; the D gene is possibly TRBD1 (6 bases). The CDR3 loop spans 14 amino acids. Germline V gives CDR1 MNHNS, CDR2 SASEGT. V shed 7 bases and J shed 0 bases, with 12 bases lying between them. The CDR3 DNA follows: TGTGCCAGCAATAAGGACAGAACTAACTATGGCTACACCTTC. This translates into CASNKDRTNYGYTF.

This clonotype was recorded a few times. The V gene is TRBV28, the J gene TRBJ2-7; 9 nucleotides line up with TRBD2. V dropped 6 bases and J dropped 3; count of bases not matched to a gene: 6. The CDR3 has 14 residues. Germline CDR1 MDHEN, CDR2 SYDVKM. As DNA, the CDR3 is TGTGCCAGCAGCCGAGGCGGGGGGGGCTACGAGCAGTACTTC. It translates to CASSRGGGGYEQYF.

CDR3 nucleotides: TGTGCCAGCAACTCTATTTCCCTCGGGGGCTACACCTTC. It is translated as CASNSISLGGYTF. The rearrangement links TRBV11-2 to TRBJ1-2; D is undetermined. Germline-derived CDR1 and CDR2 are SGHAT and FQNNGV. The CDR3 contains 13 residues. V lost 7 bases, J lost 8 bases, and 17 bases lay in between.